A selection of T cell receptor beta chains follows, all from one sample in a study of T cell responses to AZD1222 COVID-19 vaccine. Profiling relied on immunoSEQ multiplex PCR, and the TCRdb table lists in-frame clones only, not all of them. In the table there are roughly 130,000 clones, about nine tenths of which are singletons. The sample consisted of peripheral blood, taken on day 0 of AZD1222 vaccination. These receptors were collected from an adult in good health. The CDR3 runs from the conserved cysteine through the conserved F or W. The order of the fields is V gene, D gene, J gene, clone size, CDR3 protein, CDR3 DNA. A D gene is named only where the DNA matches it firmly. The size of a clone is reported for some rows only, either as once, few or many, or as a class for expanded clones.

TRBV9	-	TRBJ2-5	-	CASQRGRAQETQYF	TGTGCCAGCCAGCGAGGTAGGGCGCAGGAGACCCAGTACTTC
TRBV27	-	TRBJ2-4	once	CASSPLQGGLAKNIQYF	TGTGCCAGCAGTCCCCTGCAGGGTGGCCTTGCCAAAAACATTCAGTACTTC
TRBV3-1/TRBV3-2	TRBD1	TRBJ2-3	-	CASSQVKGATQYF	TGTGCCAGCAGCCAAGTAAAGGGGGCCACGCAGTATTTT
TRBV5-1	TRBD2	TRBJ2-7	few	CASSLASGEIYEQYF	TGCGCCAGCAGCTTGGCCAGCGGGGAAATTTACGAGCAGTACTTC
TRBV5-1	-	TRBJ2-3	-	CASSLIRIAERGDTQYF	TGCGCCAGCAGCTTAATTCGAATAGCGGAAAGGGGGGATACGCAGTATTTT
TRBV5-4	-	TRBJ1-2	-	CASSQGGRDYGYTF	TGTGCCAGCAGTCAAGGCGGCAGGGACTATGGCTACACCTTC
TRBV4-3	TRBD2	TRBJ2-7	-	CASSQDTSGGTYEQYF	TGCGCCAGCAGCCAAGATACTTCGGGGGGTACCTACGAGCAGTACTTC
TRBV2	-	TRBJ2-1	-	CASRAGWDEQFF	TGTGCCAGCAGGGCAGGGTGGGATGAGCAGTTCTTC
TRBV21-1	-	TRBJ1-1	few	CASSKALRDRPPNTEAFF	TGTGCCAGCAGCAAAGCGCTTAGGGACAGGCCCCCGAACACTGAAGCTTTCTTT
TRBV18	TRBD1	TRBJ1-4	-	CASSTGDARRSNEKLFF	TGTGCCAGCTCAACAGGGGACGCTCGCCGTTCTAATGAAAAACTGTTTTTT
TRBV28	-	TRBJ1-2	-	CASSGVPLGYTF	TGTGCCAGCAGCGGGGTCCCTCTTGGCTACACCTTC
TRBV6-5	TRBD1	TRBJ1-5	-	CASSPTGIINQPQHF	TGTGCCAGCAGTCCGACAGGGATTATCAATCAGCCCCAGCATTTT
TRBV6-2/TRBV6-3	-	TRBJ2-5	-	CASSGADGYWGETQYF	TGTGCCAGCAGTGGGGCGGATGGGTATTGGGGAGAGACCCAGTACTTC
TRBV10-3	TRBD1	TRBJ1-4	-	CAIRPDRGGGEKLFF	TGTGCCATCAGACCGGACAGGGGAGGAGGTGAAAAACTGTTTTTT
TRBV29-1	-	TRBJ1-2	-	CSAGQSGYTF	TGCAGCGCCGGACAATCCGGCTACACCTTC
TRBV6-5	TRBD1	TRBJ2-7	-	CASSNAPGQGYEQYF	TGTGCCAGCAGTAACGCTCCGGGACAGGGTTACGAGCAGTACTTC
TRBV5-1	TRBD2	TRBJ2-3	-	CASSLGLAPFQYF	TGCGCCAGCAGCTTGGGACTAGCGCCCTTTCAGTATTTT
TRBV11-3	TRBD2	TRBJ2-7	-	CASSFGGDEQYF	TGTGCCAGCAGCTTCGGGGGGGACGAGCAGTACTTC
TRBV27	TRBD1	TRBJ1-6	-	CASSLSFRGQNNSPLHF	TGTGCCAGCAGTTTATCTTTTAGGGGGCAGAATAATTCACCCCTCCACTTT
TRBV30	-	TRBJ1-5	-	CAWSFDSNQPQHF	TGTGCCTGGAGTTTTGATAGCAATCAGCCCCAGCATTTT
TRBV28	-	TRBJ1-1	once	CATQGRRNTEAFF	TGTGCCACGCAGGGACGTCGGAACACTGAAGCTTTCTTT
TRBV19	TRBD1	TRBJ1-3	-	CASSPGTGSFGNTIYF	TGTGCCAGTAGCCCAGGGACAGGGTCCTTCGGAAACACCATATATTTT
TRBV7-2	-	TRBJ1-6	-	CASSLDGGGSPLHF	TGTGCCAGCAGCTTAGACGGTGGGGGTTCACCCCTCCACTTT
TRBV5-1	-	TRBJ2-6	-	CASSLGVTGANVLTF	TGCGCCAGCAGCTTGGGAGTAACTGGGGCCAACGTCCTGACTTTC
TRBV29-1	TRBD1	TRBJ1-1	-	CSVAPGGNTEAFF	TGCAGCGTTGCCCCAGGGGGAAACACTGAAGCTTTCTTT
TRBV19	TRBD1	TRBJ1-6	-	CASSIPGQGAYSPLHF	TGTGCCAGTAGTATACCGGGACAGGGGGCCTATTCACCCCTCCACTTT
TRBV20-1	-	TRBJ2-7	-	CSATREYEQYF	TGCAGTGCTACAAGGGAATACGAGCAGTACTTC
TRBV11-2	-	TRBJ2-7	-	CASSLDALYEQYF	TGTGCCAGCAGCTTAGATGCTCTCTACGAGCAGTACTTC
TRBV2	-	TRBJ1-4	-	CASSAVSSNEKLFF	TGTGCCAGCAGTGCGGTCAGCTCTAATGAAAAACTGTTTTTT
TRBV14	TRBD1	TRBJ2-4	-	CASSQNPGTGLNIQYF	TGTGCCAGCAGCCAGAACCCCGGGACAGGGCTGAACATTCAGTACTTC
TRBV7-2	-	TRBJ1-6	-	CASSLTQKNSPLHF	TGTGCCAGCAGCTTAACCCAGAAAAATTCACCCCTCCACTTT
TRBV9	-	TRBJ2-1	-	CASSPAVGKGEQFF	TGTGCCAGCAGCCCCGCCGTAGGGAAGGGTGAGCAGTTCTTC
TRBV6-5	-	TRBJ1-6	-	CASGPSPLHF	TGTGCCAGCGGGCCTTCACCCCTCCACTTT
TRBV19	-	TRBJ2-7	once	CASSISLSYEQYF	TGTGCCAGTAGTATATCACTTTCCTACGAGCAGTACTTC
TRBV25-1	TRBD2	TRBJ2-5	-	CASSEWRGEQETQYF	TGTGCCAGCAGTGAATGGCGGGGGGAACAAGAGACCCAGTACTTC
TRBV19	-	TRBJ1-5	-	CASSSLGVASNQPQHF	TGTGCCAGTAGTAGTTTAGGGGTGGCTAGCAATCAGCCCCAGCATTTT
TRBV5-6	-	TRBJ1-5	-	CASSPSRASNQPQHF	TGTGCCAGCAGCCCGAGTAGGGCAAGCAATCAGCCCCAGCATTTT
TRBV19	-	TRBJ2-7	-	CASSIRRGLLYEQYF	TGTGCCAGTAGTATCCGGCGCGGACTCTTGTACGAGCAGTACTTC
TRBV14	-	TRBJ2-7	-	CASSAGVEQYF	TGTGCCAGCAGCGCAGGGGTCGAGCAGTACTTC
TRBV19	-	TRBJ1-3	-	CASSITAISGNTIYF	TGTGCCAGTAGTATAACCGCGATCTCTGGAAACACCATATATTTT
TRBV2	-	TRBJ1-1	-	CASSERRADTEAFF	TGTGCCAGCAGTGAACGCAGGGCGGACACTGAAGCTTTCTTT
TRBV5-1	-	TRBJ1-2	-	CASSLATGPDYGYTF	TGCGCCAGCAGCTTGGCCACAGGGCCCGACTATGGCTACACCTTC
TRBV27	TRBD1	TRBJ1-5	-	CASRDRATFNQPQHF	TGTGCCAGTAGGGACAGGGCGACATTCAATCAGCCCCAGCATTTT
TRBV5-3	TRBD2	TRBJ2-7	-	CARSLASGSDLYEQYF	TGTGCCAGAAGCTTGGCTAGCGGGAGTGACCTCTACGAGCAGTACTTC
TRBV24-1	-	TRBJ1-1	-	CATRQGGEETFF	TGTGCCACCAGGCAGGGAGGTGAAGAGACTTTCTTT
TRBV28	-	TRBJ1-1	-	CASRASGNTEAFF	TGTGCCAGCAGGGCCTCCGGGAACACTGAAGCTTTCTTT
TRBV28	-	TRBJ2-3	-	CASSEQSTDTQYF	TGTGCCAGCAGTGAACAGAGCACAGATACGCAGTATTTT
TRBV5-4	-	TRBJ1-2	-	CASSLGVANYGYTF	TGTGCCAGCAGCTTGGGTGTAGCCAACTATGGCTACACCTTC